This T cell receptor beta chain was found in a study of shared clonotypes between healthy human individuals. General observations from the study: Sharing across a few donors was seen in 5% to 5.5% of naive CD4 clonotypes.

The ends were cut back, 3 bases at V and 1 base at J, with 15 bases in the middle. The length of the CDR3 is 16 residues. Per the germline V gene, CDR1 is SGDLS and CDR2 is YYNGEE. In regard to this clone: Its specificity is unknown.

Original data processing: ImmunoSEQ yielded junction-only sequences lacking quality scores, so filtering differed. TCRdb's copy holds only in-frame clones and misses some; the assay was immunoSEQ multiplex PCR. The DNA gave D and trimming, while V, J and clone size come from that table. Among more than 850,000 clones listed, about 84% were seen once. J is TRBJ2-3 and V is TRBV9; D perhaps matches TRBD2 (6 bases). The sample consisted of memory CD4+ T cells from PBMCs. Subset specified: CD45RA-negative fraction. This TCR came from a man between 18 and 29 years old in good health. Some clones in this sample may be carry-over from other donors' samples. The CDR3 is CASSDRRARGTDTQYF. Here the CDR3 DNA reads TGTGCCAGCAGCGATCGGAGGGCCCGGGGCACAGATACGCAGTATTTT.